This TCR beta chain was profiled in a study of radiation and T cells in renal cell carcinoma. About the research overall: Nephrectomy followed 15 Gy stereotactic body radiation by 4 weeks.

Findings of the study overall: Pretreatment tumor biopsies were lacking, so baseline clonotypes are unknown. Top tumor clonotypes rose in blood 2 weeks post-radiation, then contracted.

Regarding time point: baseline pretreatment blood. Treatment specified: 15 Gy SBRT to primary tumor, nephrectomy 4 weeks later. Radiation-treated patients gave blood at baseline, week 2 and week 4. This CDR3 region has 12 residues. CDR1 is GTSNPN, CDR2 SVGIG, per germline (reference sequence). V lost 1 base and J 3 bases, leaving 6 bases between the germline ends. In the case of this clone: Its antigen is unidentified.

Clones were read by immunoSEQ multiplex PCR, and TCRdb kept only the in-frame ones, dropping some. The repertoire holds more than 140,000 clones, roughly 83% seen once, with roughly 25% in the top ten. The sequenced sample was blood, obtained from a patient whose treatment included radiotherapy and nephrectomy. V and J are TRBV30 and TRBJ1-1, with no clear D. This TCR derives from a woman between 45 and 60 years old with renal cell carcinoma. The CDR3 DNA reads as TGTGCCTGGAGTGGAGACTACACTGAAGCTTTCTTT. It yields the protein CAWSGDYTEAFF.